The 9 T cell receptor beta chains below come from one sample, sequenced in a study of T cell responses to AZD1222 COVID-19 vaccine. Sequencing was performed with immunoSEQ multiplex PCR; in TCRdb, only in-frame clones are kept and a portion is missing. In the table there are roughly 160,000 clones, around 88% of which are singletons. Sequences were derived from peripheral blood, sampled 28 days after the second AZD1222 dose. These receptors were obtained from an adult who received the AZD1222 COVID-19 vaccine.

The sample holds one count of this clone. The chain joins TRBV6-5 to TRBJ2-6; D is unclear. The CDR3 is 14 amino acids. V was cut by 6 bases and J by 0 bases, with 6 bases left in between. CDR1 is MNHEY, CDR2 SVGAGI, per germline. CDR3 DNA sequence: TGTGCCAGCAGACAGTACTCTGGGGCCAACGTCCTGACTTTC. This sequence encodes CASRQYSGANVLTF.

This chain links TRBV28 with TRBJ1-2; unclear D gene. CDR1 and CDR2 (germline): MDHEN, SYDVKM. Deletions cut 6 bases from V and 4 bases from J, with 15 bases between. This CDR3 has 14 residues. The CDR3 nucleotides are TGTGCCAGCAGCCCGGAATCCGGAGGCTATGGCTACACCTTC. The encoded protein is CASSPESGGYGYTF.

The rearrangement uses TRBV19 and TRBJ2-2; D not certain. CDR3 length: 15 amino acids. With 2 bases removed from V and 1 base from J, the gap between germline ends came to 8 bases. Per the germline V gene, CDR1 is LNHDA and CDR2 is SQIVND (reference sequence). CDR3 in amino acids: CASSIWSGNTGELFF. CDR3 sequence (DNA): TGTGCCAGTAGTATATGGTCGGGGAACACCGGGGAGCTGTTTTTT.

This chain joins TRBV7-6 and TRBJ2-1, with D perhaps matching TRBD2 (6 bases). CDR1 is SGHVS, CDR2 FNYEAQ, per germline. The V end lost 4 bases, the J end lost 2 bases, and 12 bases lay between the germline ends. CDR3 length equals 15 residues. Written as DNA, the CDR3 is TGTGCCAGCAGCTCCCTAGCGATTGCCTACAATGAGCAGTTCTTC. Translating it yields CASSSLAIAYNEQFF.

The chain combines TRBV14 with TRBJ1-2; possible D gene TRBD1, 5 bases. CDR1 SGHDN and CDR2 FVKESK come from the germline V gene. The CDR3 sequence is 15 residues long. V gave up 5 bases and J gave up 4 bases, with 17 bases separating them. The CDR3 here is CASSGSWARGYGYTF. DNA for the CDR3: TGTGCCAGCAGCGGGAGTTGGGCAAGGGGCTATGGCTACACCTTC.

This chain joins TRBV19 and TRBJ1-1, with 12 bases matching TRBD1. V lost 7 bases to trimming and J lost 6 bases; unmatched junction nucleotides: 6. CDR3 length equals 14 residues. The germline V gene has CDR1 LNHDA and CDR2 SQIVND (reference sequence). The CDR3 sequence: CASTAGQGAAEAFF. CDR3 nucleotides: TGTGCCAGTACAGCGGGACAGGGGGCCGCTGAAGCTTTCTTT.

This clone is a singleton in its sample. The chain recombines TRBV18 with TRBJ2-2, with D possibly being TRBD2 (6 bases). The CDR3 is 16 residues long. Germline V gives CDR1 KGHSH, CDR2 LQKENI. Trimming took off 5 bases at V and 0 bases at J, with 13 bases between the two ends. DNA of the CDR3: TGTGCCAGCTCATCGAGACTAGTCGCGAACACCGGGGAGCTGTTTTTT. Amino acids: CASSSRLVANTGELFF.

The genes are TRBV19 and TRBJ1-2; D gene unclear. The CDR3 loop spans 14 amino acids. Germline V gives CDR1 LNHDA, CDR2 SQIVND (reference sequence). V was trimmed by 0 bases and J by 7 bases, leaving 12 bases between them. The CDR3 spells CASSIDPSDLGYTF. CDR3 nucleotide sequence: TGTGCCAGTAGTATAGATCCCTCTGATCTTGGCTACACCTTC.

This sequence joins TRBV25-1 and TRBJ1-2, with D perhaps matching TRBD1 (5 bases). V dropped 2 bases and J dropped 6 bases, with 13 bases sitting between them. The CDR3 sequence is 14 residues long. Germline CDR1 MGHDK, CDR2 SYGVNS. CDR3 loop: CASSESPGQDGYTF. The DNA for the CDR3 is TGTGCCAGCAGTGAAAGCCCAGGGCAGGATGGCTACACCTTC.